This TCR beta chain was sequenced in a study of breast tumors, draining lymph nodes, adjacent tissues. The study, taken as a whole, reports: Tumor and nontumor repertoires were significantly more similar in luminal-like than in basal-like breast cancer. The data were judged consistent with most tumor T cells coming from lymph node and expanding in tumor. Data only fit, rather than demonstrated, lymph node origin of most tumor T cells.

CDR3 length equals 17 residues. CDR1 is MDHEN, CDR2 SYDVKM, per germline. Breast cancer patients provided tissue from their axillary draining lymph nodes. TCRdb used MiXCR to reprocess the multiplex PCR reads, holding one entry per CDR3 protein. This repertoire shows around 150,000 distinct CDR3 sequences, 20% to 25% found once; its top ten account for roughly 2.7%. This clonotype was observed a handful of times. Its target is unknown. Germline is not matched at one junction end, which may reflect a read error. The rearrangement links TRBV28 to TRBJ2-3, with 12 bases identical to TRBD1. The receptor's source is a female donor with breast cancer. Some clones in this sample may be carry-over from other donors' samples. The sample was axillary lymph node tissue. Here the CDR3 reads CASSDRVPGQGAGTQNF. In nucleotides, the CDR3 is TGTGCCAGCAGTGACCGGGTCCCGGGACAGGGGGCGGGTACGCAGAATTTT.